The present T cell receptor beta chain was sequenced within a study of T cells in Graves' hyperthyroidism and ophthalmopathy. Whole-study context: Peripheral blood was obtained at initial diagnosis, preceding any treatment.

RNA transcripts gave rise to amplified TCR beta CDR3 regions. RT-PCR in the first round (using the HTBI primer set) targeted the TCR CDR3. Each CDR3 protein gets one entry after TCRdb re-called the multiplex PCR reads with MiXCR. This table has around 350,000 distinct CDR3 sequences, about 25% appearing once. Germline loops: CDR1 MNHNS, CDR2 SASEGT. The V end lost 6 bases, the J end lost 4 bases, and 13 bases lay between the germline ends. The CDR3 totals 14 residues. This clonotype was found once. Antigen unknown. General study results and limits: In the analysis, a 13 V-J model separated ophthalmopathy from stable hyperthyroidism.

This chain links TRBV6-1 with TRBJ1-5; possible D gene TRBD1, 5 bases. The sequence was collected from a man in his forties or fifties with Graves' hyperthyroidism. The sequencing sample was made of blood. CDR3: CASRARGGNQPQHF. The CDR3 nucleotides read TGTGCCAGCAGGGCACGGGGGGGGAATCAGCCCCAGCATTTT.